These T cell receptor beta chains were read from a single sample in a study of cytomegalovirus exposure and HLA in healthy donors. The repertoire was sequenced with immunoSEQ multiplex PCR; TCRdb's copy has only in-frame clones and lacks some. The data contain roughly 280,000 clones, roughly two thirds of them singletons. Sequences were obtained from PBMCs. These receptors all stem from a female donor in good health and CMV-seronegative. Each CDR3 is given with its conserved first and last residue. D genes are given only for firm matches. Rows give clone size only sometimes, using once, few, many, or a class for an expanded clone.

>TRBV7-3|NA|TRBJ1-1|NA
TGTGCCAGCAGCTTACTGGCAGACACTGAAGCTTTCTTT
CASSLLADTEAFF
>TRBV9|TRBD1|TRBJ1-4|NA
TGTGCCAGCAGCTTCCAGGGGGGAAAGGGTGAAAAACTGTTTTTT
CASSFQGGKGEKLFF
>TRBV19|TRBD2|TRBJ2-1|NA
TGTGCCAGTAGTATCTTTTTATCGGGAGGGAACAATGAGCAGTTCTTC
CASSIFLSGGNNEQFF
>TRBV28|NA|TRBJ2-2|few
TGTGCCAGCATCACCGGTGCTACCGGGGAGCTGTTTTTT
CASITGATGELFF
>TRBV9|TRBD1|TRBJ1-2|few
TGTGCCAGCAGCGTAGGGGACAGGGGCTATGGCTACACCTTC
CASSVGDRGYGYTF
>TRBV14|TRBD2|TRBJ2-1|NA
TGTGCCAGCAGCCATCTAGCGGGATACCGCGAGCAGTTCTTC
CASSHLAGYREQFF
>TRBV2|TRBD1|TRBJ2-6|once
TGTGCCAGCAGAGCCGGACAGGGAAGAAGTACTGGGGCCAACGTCCTGACTTTC
CASRAGQGRSTGANVLTF
>TRBV5-6|NA|TRBJ2-1|NA
TGTGCCAGCAGCCGAGGGCGGCGAGGCAATGAGCAGTTCTTC
CASSRGRRGNEQFF
>TRBV7-6|NA|TRBJ2-7|NA
TGTGCCAGCAGCTTCCGATCGAGTTACGAGCAGTACTTC
CASSFRSSYEQYF
>TRBV19|NA|TRBJ2-3|NA
TGTGCCAGTAGTATTTCTGCAGATACGCAGTATTTT
CASSISADTQYF
>TRBV5-1|NA|TRBJ1-4|NA
TGCGCCAGCAGCGCGGGGGGCTCGATGGGGCGAAAACTGTTTTTT
CASSAGGSMGRKLFF
>TRBV7-9|NA|TRBJ1-3|few
TGTGCCAGCAGCTTAAGAGGTAGAAGTGTAGACACCATATATTTT
CASSLRGRSVDTIYF
>TRBV9|TRBD2|TRBJ2-1|NA
TGTGCCAGCAGCCAAGCCGCGGCTAGCGGGCCCAATGAGCAGTTCTTC
CASSQAAASGPNEQFF
>TRBV7-8|TRBD2|TRBJ2-7|NA
TGTGCCACCTCTGGGAGCGGGGGAACCCCCCGCGGCGAGCAGTACTTC
CATSGSGGTPRGEQYF
>TRBV5-1|NA|TRBJ2-5|NA
TGCGCCAGCAGCTTGTCCCCTAGAGGCCAAGAGGCCCAGTACTTC
CASSLSPRGQEAQYF
>TRBV5-1|TRBD2|TRBJ2-2|NA
TGCGCCAGCAGCTTAATAGCGGGAGGAACCGGGGAGCTGTTTTTT
CASSLIAGGTGELFF
>TRBV28|TRBD2|TRBJ2-1|NA
TGTGCCAGCAGGCCCCCCGGACTAGCGGGAGTTGGTAATGAGCAGTTCTTC
CASRPPGLAGVGNEQFF
>TRBV11-3|TRBD2|TRBJ2-2|NA
TGTGCCAGCAGCTTCTTAGCGGGAGACCCCGGGGAGCTGTTTTTT
CASSFLAGDPGELFF
>TRBV28|TRBD1|TRBJ2-5|NA
TGTGCCAGCAGTTTAGAGGCCAGGGGGAAGAGAACCCAGTACTTC
CASSLEARGKRTQYF
>TRBV18|TRBD2|TRBJ2-7|few
TGTGCCAGCTCACGCGGGACTAGCGGGAGAGATAGGTACGAGCAGTACTTC
CASSRGTSGRDRYEQYF
>TRBV13|TRBD2|TRBJ2-1|NA
TGTGCCAGCAGCGGAGGGGCTAGCGGGGTATACAATGAGCAGTTCTTC
CASSGGASGVYNEQFF
>TRBV6-5|TRBD2|TRBJ2-1|once
TGTGCCAGCAGAACTAGCGGGAGGGGGGGCGATGAGCAGTTCTTC
CASRTSGRGGDEQFF
>TRBV10-1|NA|TRBJ2-3|NA
TGCGCCAGCAGTGCACGGGAGAACACAGATACGCAGTATTTT
CASSARENTDTQYF
>TRBV27|NA|TRBJ2-3|NA
TGTGCCAGCGCTTCCAGGAGCACAGATACGCAGTATTTT
CASASRSTDTQYF
>TRBV30|TRBD2|TRBJ2-3|NA
TGTGCCTGGAGTGTGGGGAGCGGGGGGACAGATACGCAGTATTTT
CAWSVGSGGTDTQYF
>TRBV15|TRBD1|TRBJ2-3|NA
TGTGCCACCAGCAGAGATCGCGGGCAGGGGGTGACAGATACGCAGTATTTT
CATSRDRGQGVTDTQYF
>TRBV2|TRBD2|TRBJ2-1|once
TGTGCCAGCAGGGTAGCGGGAGATGATGAGCAGTTCTTC
CASRVAGDDEQFF
>TRBV7-2|NA|TRBJ2-5|once
TGTGCCAGCAGCTTACGGGACGGTAGGGGAGGAGAGACCCAGTACTTC
CASSLRDGRGGETQYF
>TRBV11-3|NA|TRBJ2-1|NA
TGTGCCAGCAGCTTAGATCAAAACTACAATGAGCAGTTCTTC
CASSLDQNYNEQFF
>TRBV27|TRBD2|TRBJ2-7|few
TGTGCCAGCAGTCAACTAGCGACCCGAGATGAGCAGTACTTC
CASSQLATRDEQYF
>TRBV6-5|TRBD2|TRBJ2-5|NA
TGTGCCAGCAGTTACTCACTAGCGGGAGGAGAGACCCAGTACTTC
CASSYSLAGGETQYF
>TRBV5-6|NA|TRBJ2-2|NA
TGCGCCAGCAGCCCTGATCCCCAAGGGGCGGTTTCCGGGGAGCTGTTTTTT
CASSPDPQGAVSGELFF
>TRBV7-2|TRBD2|TRBJ2-3|NA
TGTGCCAGCAGCTTAGGCGCGCGGACTAGCGGCACAGATACGCAGTATTTT
CASSLGARTSGTDTQYF
>TRBV7-9|NA|TRBJ2-3|NA
TGTGCCAGCAGCTGGGAGGGGGTGACAGATACGCAGTATTTT
CASSWEGVTDTQYF
>TRBV5-1|NA|TRBJ1-1|NA
TGCGCCAGCAAAACGGGAAACCAGAACACTGAAGCTTTCTTT
CASKTGNQNTEAFF
>TRBV28|TRBD1|TRBJ2-5|NA
TGTGCCAGCCGGGACAGACTAGAGACCCAGTACTTC
CASRDRLETQYF
>TRBV5-1|TRBD2|TRBJ2-7|NA
TGCGCCAGCAGCTCGGGGGGTTACTACGAGCAGTACTTC
CASSSGGYYEQYF
>TRBV7-2|NA|TRBJ1-2|few
TGTGCCAGCAGCTTAGGGTCAGCTAACTATGGCTACACCTTC
CASSLGSANYGYTF
>TRBV7-5|NA|TRBJ1-5|NA
TGCGTCAGAAGCATGACCGGGACAGGGCATAATCAGCCCCAGCATTTT
CVRSMTGTGHNQPQHF
>TRBV7-8|TRBD2|TRBJ2-7|NA
TGTGCCAGCAGCCCTTCGACTAGCTACATCTACGAGCAGTACTTC
CASSPSTSYIYEQYF
>TRBV6-6|NA|TRBJ2-1|NA
TGTGCCAGCAATCCGGGGGTGGGCTCCTACAATGAGCAGTTCTTC
CASNPGVGSYNEQFF
>TRBV6-4|TRBD2|TRBJ2-2|few
TGTGCCAGCAGTGAAGGCCCGGGGGGGAACACCGGGGAGCTGTTTTTT
CASSEGPGGNTGELFF
>TRBV11-2|NA|TRBJ2-3|NA
TGTGCCAGCAGCTTAGCGGCGACAGCAGATACGCAGTATTTT
CASSLAATADTQYF